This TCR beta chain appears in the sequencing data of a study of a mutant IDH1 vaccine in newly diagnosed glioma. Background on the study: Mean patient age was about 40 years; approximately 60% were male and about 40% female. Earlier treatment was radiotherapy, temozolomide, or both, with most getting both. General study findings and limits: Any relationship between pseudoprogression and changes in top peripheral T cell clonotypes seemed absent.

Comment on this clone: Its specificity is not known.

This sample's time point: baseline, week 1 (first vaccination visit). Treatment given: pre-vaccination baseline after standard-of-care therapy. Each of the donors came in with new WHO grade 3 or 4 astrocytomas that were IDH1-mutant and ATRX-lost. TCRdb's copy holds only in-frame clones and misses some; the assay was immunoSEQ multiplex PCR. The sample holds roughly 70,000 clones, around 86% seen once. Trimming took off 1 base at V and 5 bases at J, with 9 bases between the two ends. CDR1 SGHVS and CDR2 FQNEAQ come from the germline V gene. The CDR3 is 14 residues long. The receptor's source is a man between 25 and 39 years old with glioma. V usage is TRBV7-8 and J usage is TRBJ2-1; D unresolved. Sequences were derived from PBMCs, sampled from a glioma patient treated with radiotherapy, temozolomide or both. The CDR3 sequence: CASSLEGIHNEQFF. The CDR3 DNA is TGTGCCAGCAGCTTAGAAGGGATTCACAATGAGCAGTTCTTC.